Following are 14 T cell receptor beta chains from one sample sequenced in a study of cytotoxic CD8 clonotypes in ibrutinib-treated CLL. This table comes from immunoSEQ multiplex PCR, and its TCRdb copy is limited to in-frame clones, with some not included. The sample has 55,000 to 80,000 clones; 90% are singletons. Here the sequenced sample was PBMCs, taken after 12 months of ibrutinib treatment. All receptors derive from a human donor with chronic lymphocytic leukemia.

J is TRBJ2-7 and V is TRBV7-2; the D is unclear. The V end was cut by 6 bases, the J end by 4 bases, with 10 bases between. CDR3 size: 12 residues. CDR1 is SGHTA and CDR2 is FQGNSA in the germline V gene. Here the CDR3 reads CASRGGGYEQYF. CDR3 DNA sequence: TGTGCCAGCAGGGGCGGCGGTTACGAGCAGTACTTC.

CDR3 in DNA: TGCGCCAGCAGTCGGGGAGGGACCCAAGAGACCCAGTACTTC. It codes for CASSRGGTQETQYF. The J gene is TRBJ2-5, the V gene TRBV5-1, with 7 bases aligning to TRBD2. Trimming cost V 5 bases and J 1 base; bases outside gene matches: 5. Germline V gene lookup returns CDR1 SGHRS and CDR2 YFSETQ. CDR3 length: 14 residues.

This chain joins TRBV2 and TRBJ2-5, with 13 bases aligning to TRBD2. The J segment lost 2 bases and the V segment lost 5 bases, leaving 5 bases of the junction unmatched. The germline V gene encodes CDR1 SNHLY and CDR2 FYNNEI. This CDR3 is 16 amino acids long. The CDR3 DNA reads TGTGCCAGCAGTACGGAACTAGCGGGAGGGCAAGAGACCCAGTACTTC. Translating gives CASSTELAGGQETQYF.

The rearrangement uses TRBV28 and TRBJ2-1; 14 bases are a match to TRBD2. The CDR3 contains 20 residues. The V gene end was trimmed by 4 bases and the J gene end by 0 bases; junction bases not matched to a gene: 11. Germline loops: CDR1 MDHEN, CDR2 SYDVKM. CDR3 sequence reads: CASSSARLAGGGSSYNEQFF. CDR3 bases: TGTGCCAGCAGTTCCGCCCGACTAGCGGGAGGGGGAAGCTCCTACAATGAGCAGTTCTTC. Looking up the rest from reference TRBV28 and TRBJ2-1 gives the full variable domain: DVKVTQSSRYLVKRTGEKVFLECVQDMDHENMFWYRQDPGLGLRLIYFSYDVKMKEKGDIPEGYSVSREKKERFSLILESASTNQTSMYLCASSSARLAGGGSSYNEQFFGPGTRLTVL.

The V call is TRBV5-4, the J call TRBJ2-7; D is ambiguous. The CDR3 spans 13 residues. The germline V gene encodes CDR1 SGHNT and CDR2 YYREEE (reference sequence). Trimming shortened V by 0 bases and J by 0 bases, and 4 bases separated the two germline ends. The CDR3 DNA sequence: TGTGCCAGCAGCTTGGCGGGCTCCTACGAGCAGTACTTC. Translating gives CASSLAGSYEQYF.

This chain uses TRBV19 with TRBJ1-5; D gene unclear. V dropped 1 base and J dropped 2 bases, with 24 bases sitting between them. Per the germline V gene, CDR1 is LNHDA and CDR2 is SQIVND (reference sequence). This CDR3 region has 20 residues. The CDR3 DNA sequence: TGTGCCAGTAGTATAGTCGGGGAGAGCGTTTGGAGTCTAGGCAATCAGCCCCAGCATTTT. The encoded protein is CASSIVGESVWSLGNQPQHF. The whole variable domain, remainder taken from reference TRBV19 and TRBJ1-5, is DGGITQSPKYLFRKEGQNVTLSCEQNLNHDAMYWYRQDPGQGLRLIYYSQIVNDFQKGDIAEGYSVSREKKESFPLTVTSAQKNPTAFYLCASSIVGESVWSLGNQPQHFGDGTRLSIL.

The chain couples TRBV6-1 to TRBJ2-5, with D uncertain. V was cut by 1 base and J by 10 bases, with 16 bases left in between. Germline V gene lookup returns CDR1 MNHNS and CDR2 SASEGT. CDR3 length equals 14 residues. CDR3 nucleotides: TGTGCCAGCAGTGAAGTAGACTTTGGTCATAGCCAGTACTTC. Translated, it gives CASSEVDFGHSQYF.

The V and J genes are TRBV30 and TRBJ1-2; no firm D call. V gave up 0 bases and J gave up 4 bases, with 9 bases separating them. The germline V gene has CDR1 GTSNPN and CDR2 SVGIG (reference sequence). CDR3 length: 13 amino acids. CDR3 sequence: CAWSVGPSYGYTF. CDR3 bases: TGTGCCTGGAGTGTAGGTCCTTCCTATGGCTACACCTTC.

The genes are TRBV6-5 and TRBJ1-1, with D hard to call. V lost 7 bases and J lost 1, with 13 bases in between. The CDR3 totals 14 residues. Germline V gene data show CDR1 as MNHEY and CDR2 as SVGAGI. The CDR3 region is CASKARQTNTEAFF. The CDR3 DNA follows: TGTGCCAGCAAGGCGAGGCAGACGAACACTGAAGCTTTCTTT.

This chain joins TRBV5-4 and TRBJ2-5; D ambiguous. This CDR3 contains 16 residues. CDR1 SGHNT and CDR2 YYREEE come from the germline V gene (reference sequence). V lost 2 bases and J 1 base, leaving 15 bases between the germline ends. The chain's CDR3 is CASSLVGRSFQETQYF. The CDR3 nucleotides read TGTGCCAGCAGCTTAGTTGGGCGCAGCTTCCAAGAGACCCAGTACTTC.

The chain links TRBV14 to TRBJ2-7, with 10 bases that match TRBD2. This CDR3 spans 15 amino acids. Germline lookup yields CDR1 SGHDN and CDR2 FVKESK. With 1 base clipped from V and 6 bases from J, the junction kept 6 bases outside the gene matches. The DNA of the CDR3 is TGTGCCAGCAGCCAAGCGGGACTAGCGCATCGCGAGCAGTACTTC. Translating it yields CASSQAGLAHREQYF. Together with reference TRBV14 and TRBJ2-7, the CDR3 gives the full variable domain: EAGVTQFPSHSVIEKGQTVTLRCDPISGHDNLYWYRRVMGKEIKFLLHFVKESKQDESGMPNNRFLAERTGGTYSTLKVQPAELEDSGVYFCASSQAGLAHREQYFGPGTRLTVT.

This chain joins TRBV30 and TRBJ2-1; D not resolved. Trimming pared 6 bases from V and 1 base from J, leaving 19 bases between. The CDR3 length is 16 residues. The V gene's germline CDR1 is GTSNPN and CDR2 SVGIG (reference sequence). This chain's CDR3 is CACHHSTRVSYNEQFF. The CDR3 DNA sequence: TGTGCCTGCCATCACTCCACACGGGTATCCTACAATGAGCAGTTCTTC.

The V and J genes are TRBV30 and TRBJ1-5; TRBD1 agrees at 7 bases. V dropped 2 bases and J dropped 5; count of bases not matched to a gene: 6. Germline CDR1 and CDR2: GTSNPN and SVGIG (reference sequence). The CDR3 has 14 residues. The CDR3, as DNA: TGTGCCTGGAGTAAGAGACAGGGCCATCAGCCCCAGCATTTT. It encodes CAWSKRQGHQPQHF.

The gene calls are TRBV5-1 and TRBJ2-2; 7 bases agree with TRBD2. The germline CDR1 and CDR2 sequences are SGHRS and YFSETQ. The CDR3 totals 15 residues. V lost 4 bases to trimming and J lost 1 base; unmatched junction nucleotides: 4. As DNA, the CDR3 is TGCGCCAGCAGCGCCGCTAGCGGGAACACCGGGGAGCTGTTTTTT. This translates into CASSAASGNTGELFF. Drawing the rest from reference TRBV5-1 and TRBJ2-2, the complete variable domain is KAGVTQTPRYLIKTRGQQVTLSCSPISGHRSVSWYQQTPGQGLQFLFEYFSETQRNKGNFPGRFSGRQFSNSRSEMNVSTLELGDSALYLCASSAASGNTGELFFGEGSRLTVL.